These T cell receptor beta chains were read from a single sample in a study of graft-versus-host responses after intestinal transplantation. TCRdb's copy holds only in-frame clones and misses some; the assay was immunoSEQ multiplex PCR. The table records tens of thousands of clones, just under 95% of them present only once. Source: bone marrow, taken 700 to 850 days after intestinal transplantation. All receptors come from a human patient who received an intestinal transplant, so some T cells may come from the graft donor. CDR3s include the opening cysteine and the closing phenylalanine or tryptophan. The order of the fields is V gene, clone size, J gene, D gene, CDR3 DNA, CDR3 protein. D genes are given only for firm matches. Size values are once, few and many counts, or a class for expanded clones, and some rows have none.

TRBV7-2	few	TRBJ2-7	.	TGTGCCAGCAGCCCTGTCTCCTACGAGCAGTACTTC	CASSPVSYEQYF
TRBV19	.	TRBJ2-5	.	TGTGCCAGTTCCGGCATCGGGGACCTAGTGGAGACCCAGTACTTC	CASSGIGDLVETQYF
TRBV4-2	.	TRBJ2-7	.	TGTGCCAGCAGCCAAGAACCAGGGCCCAGGAACTACGAGCAGTACTTC	CASSQEPGPRNYEQYF
TRBV14	.	TRBJ2-5	TRBD1	TGTGCCAGCAGCCTCCTAGGGGGCCCTCGGGAGACCCAGTACTTC	CASSLLGGPRETQYF
TRBV5-1	.	TRBJ2-3	.	TGCGCCAGCAGCTTGGGGGTAGCAGCAGATACGCAGTATTTT	CASSLGVAADTQYF
TRBV6-5	.	TRBJ1-1	.	TGTGCCAGCGAGAGGGGCCTAGGGAACACTGAAGCTTTCTTT	CASERGLGNTEAFF
TRBV12-5	.	TRBJ2-2	.	TGTGCTAGTGGTTTGAACGCGGACCCGACAGGGAGGTATCTCCCCGAGCTGTTTTTT	CASGLNADPTGRYLPELFF
TRBV9	.	TRBJ2-2	TRBD2	TGTGCCAGCAGCCTCTCAGCGGGAGGACCTAACACCGGGGAGCTGTTTTTT	CASSLSAGGPNTGELFF
TRBV2	.	TRBJ2-7	.	TGTGCCAGACTTAAGAGACGGGGTACCTACGAGCAGTACTTC	CARLKRRGTYEQYF
TRBV6-5	.	TRBJ1-2	.	TGTGCCAGCAGTTACGGGGCAGGCCATGGCTACACCTTC	CASSYGAGHGYTF
TRBV4-1	few	TRBJ2-3	.	TGCGCCAGCAGCCTCGTTACACCTAGCACAGATACGCAGTATTTT	CASSLVTPSTDTQYF
TRBV27	.	TRBJ2-3	TRBD2	TGTGCCAGCAGTCGCGTTAGCGGGGGCTACACAGATACGCAGTATTTT	CASSRVSGGYTDTQYF
TRBV5-1	few	TRBJ2-7	TRBD2	TGCGCCAGCAGCTTTCTAGCGGGTGACGAGCAGTACTTC	CASSFLAGDEQYF
TRBV10-3	.	TRBJ1-1	.	TGTGCCATCAGTGAGCCGGGGGCGAACACTGAAGCTTTCTTT	CAISEPGANTEAFF
TRBV9	.	TRBJ2-7	.	TGTGCCAGCAGCTATACAGGGACCGACTACGAGCAGTACTTC	CASSYTGTDYEQYF
TRBV6-1	.	TRBJ1-4	TRBD1	TGTGCCAGCAGCAATGACAGGGCAACTAATGAAAAACTGTTTTTT	CASSNDRATNEKLFF
TRBV7-9	once	TRBJ2-1	.	TGTGCCAGCACCCCAAACCGGTTGGGTGAGCAGTTCTTC	CASTPNRLGEQFF
TRBV5-5	.	TRBJ1-5	TRBD1	TGTGCCAGCAGCTCGCCTCCCGGGACAGGGGGGAATCAGCCCCAGCATTTT	CASSSPPGTGGNQPQHF
TRBV5-6	.	TRBJ1-5	.	TGTGCCAGCAGCTTGGGACCTTTCGTAGGGCAGCCCCAGCATTTT	CASSLGPFVGQPQHF
TRBV19	.	TRBJ1-1	.	TGTGCCAGTAGCCAGAACTTGGGCACTGAAGCTTTCTTT	CASSQNLGTEAFF
TRBV7-6	.	TRBJ2-1	.	TGTGCCAGCAGCCATGAGGGACATGAGCAGTTCTTC	CASSHEGHEQFF
TRBV15	once	TRBJ2-2	TRBD1	TGTGCCACCTCCGAGGACCAGGGGGTGAACACCGGGGAGCTGTTTTTT	CATSEDQGVNTGELFF
TRBV5-6	.	TRBJ1-1	TRBD1	TGTGCCAGCAGCCGAGGACAGGCTGAAGCTTTCTTT	CASSRGQAEAFF
TRBV2	.	TRBJ1-2	.	TGTGCCAGCAGTGAAGGGGGCGATGGCTACACCTTC	CASSEGGDGYTF
TRBV6-5	.	TRBJ1-1	.	TGTGCCAGCAGGGCTGATCCGGAAGCTTTCTTT	CASRADPEAFF
TRBV27	.	TRBJ2-5	.	TGTGCCAGCAGGCCCTCGGGCCAAGAGACCCAGTACTTC	CASRPSGQETQYF
TRBV6-5	.	TRBJ2-7	.	TGTGCCAGCAGTTCCCCGGGACGGAGCTCCTACGAGCAGTACTTC	CASSSPGRSSYEQYF
TRBV27	.	TRBJ1-5	.	TGTGCCAGCGGCTTTACTAGTAGCAATCAGCCCCAGCATTTT	CASGFTSSNQPQHF
TRBV2	.	TRBJ2-1	TRBD2	TGTGCCAGCATCCGACTAGCGGGGGGGCCGGTTGAGCAGTTCTTC	CASIRLAGGPVEQFF
TRBV9	once	TRBJ1-5	.	TGTGCCAGCAGCTTGGCAGGGGTGCAGCCCCAGCATTTT	CASSLAGVQPQHF
TRBV9	.	TRBJ2-7	.	TGTGCCAGCAGCGTAGGCCACCGTCCCGACGAGCAGTACTTC	CASSVGHRPDEQYF
TRBV9	.	TRBJ2-1	TRBD2	TGTGCCAGCAGCCCAACTTCGACTAGCGGGGGGTCCAAGCAGTTCTTC	CASSPTSTSGGSKQFF
TRBV7-9	.	TRBJ2-5	TRBD1	TGTGCCAGCAGCTACTCCTTTACAGGGGACAGGGCGAAAGAGACCCAGTACTTC	CASSYSFTGDRAKETQYF
TRBV5-1	.	TRBJ2-7	.	TGCGCCAGCAGCCTCGGGACACTTTATACCTACGAGCAGTACTTC	CASSLGTLYTYEQYF
TRBV4-1	.	TRBJ2-7	TRBD2	TGCGCCAGCAGCGGAATAGGACTAGCTGAAACCTACGAGCAGTACTTC	CASSGIGLAETYEQYF
TRBV5-4	once	TRBJ1-2	.	TGTGCCAGCAGCCCAGGATCCTATGGCTACACCTTC	CASSPGSYGYTF
TRBV7-6	.	TRBJ2-7	TRBD1	TGTGCCAGCAGCTCAAACAGGGGGATCTACTACGAGCAGTACTTC	CASSSNRGIYYEQYF
TRBV5-6	.	TRBJ1-4	.	TGTGCCAGCAGCGCAGCGGGCGGGACTAATGAAAAACTGTTTTTT	CASSAAGGTNEKLFF
TRBV13	once	TRBJ2-7	TRBD2	TGTGCCAGCAGCTTGCCGGGACTAGCGGGAGCCGAGCAGTACTTC	CASSLPGLAGAEQYF
TRBV7-3	.	TRBJ1-6	TRBD1	TGTGCCAGCAGCCGGAGACAGGGACATTCACCCCTCCACTTT	CASSRRQGHSPLHF
TRBV11-2	.	TRBJ1-2	.	TGTGCCAGCAGCCCGTACATGAGGGACTATGGCTACACCTTC	CASSPYMRDYGYTF
TRBV6-6	.	TRBJ2-1	.	TGTGCCAGCAGTTACGGACGAGACAATGAGCAGTTCTTC	CASSYGRDNEQFF
TRBV5-4	.	TRBJ1-2	TRBD1	TGTGCCAGCACCCCCCGGGACAGGGAGAACTATGGCTACACCTTC	CASTPRDRENYGYTF
TRBV6-6	.	TRBJ2-7	.	TGTGCCAGCAGTCCCGGGACATCGCGCCAGTACTTC	CASSPGTSRQYF
TRBV2	.	TRBJ2-3	TRBD2	TGTGCCAGCAGCCTAGCGGGGGGCGCCTATGGCACAGATACGCAGTATTTT	CASSLAGGAYGTDTQYF
TRBV4-1	.	TRBJ2-1	.	TGCGCCAGCAGCCAAGTCGGGACTTCAAATGAGCAGTTCTTC	CASSQVGTSNEQFF
TRBV11-2	.	TRBJ1-1	TRBD1	TGTGCCAGCAGCTCCGACAGGGGAGGGACTGAAGCTTTCTTT	CASSSDRGGTEAFF
TRBV18	.	TRBJ2-1	TRBD2	TGTGCCAGCTCAACTAGCGGTGCTTTCAATGAGCAGTTCTTC	CASSTSGAFNEQFF
TRBV4-2	.	TRBJ1-2	.	TGTGCCAGCAGCCAAGATGGTCCGACTTACTATGGCTACACCTTC	CASSQDGPTYYGYTF
TRBV7-2	.	TRBJ2-7	TRBD2	TGTGCCAGCAGCCCGACTAGCTTCGAGCAGTACTTC	CASSPTSFEQYF
TRBV6-4	.	TRBJ2-2	.	TGTGCCAGCAGTGAGGCCGCGGGGAACACCGGGGAGCTGTTTTTT	CASSEAAGNTGELFF
TRBV5-1	.	TRBJ2-7	.	TGCGCCAGCAGCTTGGTGGGGGACGAGCAGTACTTC	CASSLVGDEQYF
TRBV13	.	TRBJ1-1	.	TGTGCCAGCAGCTTACCTGAGGGGGTTGAAGCTTTCTTT	CASSLPEGVEAFF
TRBV7-9	.	TRBJ1-5	TRBD1	TGTGCCAGCAGCCCCGGACAGGGACGCAATCAGCCCCAGCATTTT	CASSPGQGRNQPQHF
TRBV2	once	TRBJ1-4	.	TGTGCCAGCAGTGAAAGGGCTGCAACTAATGAAAAACTGTTTTTT	CASSERAATNEKLFF
TRBV4-2	.	TRBJ2-7	.	TGTGCCAGCAGCCTCAACGGGATCTCTGAGCAGTACTTC	CASSLNGISEQYF
TRBV6-6	.	TRBJ1-2	TRBD1	TGTGCCAGCAGTTACTGGACAGGGGATGGTTACACCTTC	CASSYWTGDGYTF
TRBV6-5	.	TRBJ2-7	.	TGTGCCAGCAGTTACGGGGGCGGGATCTCAACCTACGAGCAGTACTTC	CASSYGGGISTYEQYF
TRBV7-6	.	TRBJ1-1	.	TGTGCCAGCAGCTCCTCTCCGTTGAACACTGAAGCTTTCTTT	CASSSSPLNTEAFF